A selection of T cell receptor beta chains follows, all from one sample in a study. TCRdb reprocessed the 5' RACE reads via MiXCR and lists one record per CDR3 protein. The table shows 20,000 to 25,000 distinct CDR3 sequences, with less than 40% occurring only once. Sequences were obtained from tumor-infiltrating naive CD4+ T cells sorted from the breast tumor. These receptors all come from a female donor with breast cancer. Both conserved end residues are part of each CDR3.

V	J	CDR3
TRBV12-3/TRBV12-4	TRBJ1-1	CASSSLQGWGTEAFF
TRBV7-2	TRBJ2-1	CASSLTRLIYNEQFF
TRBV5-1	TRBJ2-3	CASSSPGPQYTPRPTQYF
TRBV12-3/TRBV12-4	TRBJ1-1	CASSLGQGSGAFF
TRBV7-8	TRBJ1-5	CASSQNSNQPQHF
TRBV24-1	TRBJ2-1	CATSGVGVSFNEQFF
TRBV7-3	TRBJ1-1	CASSSLENTEAFF
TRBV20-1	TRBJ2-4	CSARRLAKNIQYF
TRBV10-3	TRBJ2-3	CAIGLTDTQYF
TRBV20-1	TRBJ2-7	CSAPTYYEQYF
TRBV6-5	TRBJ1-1	CASSTIQGSEAFF
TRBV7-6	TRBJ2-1	CASSLAGEVYNEQFF
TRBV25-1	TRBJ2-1	CASSEYSLAGVHEQFF
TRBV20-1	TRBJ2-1	CSAVSGSAYNEQFF
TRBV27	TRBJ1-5	CASRAPEQGSQPQHF
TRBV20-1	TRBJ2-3	CSARLAGATDTQYF
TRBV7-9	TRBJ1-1	CASSIAREGTEAFF
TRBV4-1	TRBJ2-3	CASSQDSRGRTDTQYF
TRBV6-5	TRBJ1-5	CASSYSRGHQPQHF
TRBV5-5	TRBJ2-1	CASSLNSGGSGLYNEQFF